This T cell receptor beta chain was recovered during a study of cytomegalovirus exposure and HLA in healthy donors listed by TCRdb under 2017. As for the study more broadly: According to a later analysis, the approximately 120 validation repertoires were produced on the same platform as the approximately 610 repertoires of the first cohort. The study aimed to test whether signatures of past pathogen exposure could be identified by cataloging public T cell receptors. Along with the roughly 700-subject first cohort, a separate validation cohort of some 130 different subjects was used. High-throughput TCR immunosequencing, statistical association of individual TCRs with disease status, and machine learning were combined to predict cytomegalovirus infection status. Summary of the overall study and its limitations: In vitro tests confirmed that a few of the cytomegalovirus-associated TCR beta chains recognize cytomegalovirus antigens. In both the original and validation cohorts, the classifier was reported to diagnose cytomegalovirus status with high specificity and sensitivity. It was suggested by the authors that the approach could potentially be generalized to other disease states and immunological phenotypes. Most TCR sequences were seen in very few donors, while some public TCRs were found in many individuals. A later analysis found that TCRs clustered in the first cohort also tended to co-occur in the approximately 120 validation repertoires, with 90% to 95% of cluster scores above 0. The validation cohort had no HLA typing available for a later analysis, so co-occurrence within that cohort was assessed over all 120 or so repertoires. A total of 164 TCR beta chains were listed by the study as associated with cytomegalovirus.

On this clone: Which antigen it targets is not known. Base qualities are missing; no much larger clone stands one base away.

The germline ends are 13 bases apart after V is trimmed by 9 bases and J by 8 bases. Including the terminal cysteine and phenylalanine, the CDR3 comprises 12 residues. Left in the record is the CDR3 DNA by itself, 36 bases read in frame from the first base. Based on the germline V gene (reference sequence), the CDR1 and CDR2 sequences are MNHNY and SVGAGI. The donors belonged to the validation cohort of about 120 subjects, which was separate from the roughly 700-subject first cohort. The library was obtained by the immunoSEQ multiplex PCR assay. Concerning the study's data processing: A statistical classification framework was developed to diagnose cytomegalovirus status using the catalog of TCR beta chain sequences. Not all clones reach the TCRdb copy of this immuneACCESS table, which keeps in-frame sequences only. Checked studies attribute under half of the gap to unresolved V genes and leave the rest unexplained. That table is the source of V, J and clone size, and D and trimming were worked out from the DNA. Recorded for this sample are 300,000 to 350,000 clones; around 90% of them occurred a single time. The top ten clones comprise over 0.9% of the sample.

The source material was PBMCs. The sequence joins TRBV6-6 to TRBJ1-4; TRBD1 might be the D gene, on 6 matching bases. The source of this sequence is a man aged 30 to 45 in good health and CMV-seronegative. At the DNA level, the sequence is TGTGCCAGTTCCGGACAGATGGAAAAACTGTTTTTT. Its amino acids are CASSGQMEKLFF.